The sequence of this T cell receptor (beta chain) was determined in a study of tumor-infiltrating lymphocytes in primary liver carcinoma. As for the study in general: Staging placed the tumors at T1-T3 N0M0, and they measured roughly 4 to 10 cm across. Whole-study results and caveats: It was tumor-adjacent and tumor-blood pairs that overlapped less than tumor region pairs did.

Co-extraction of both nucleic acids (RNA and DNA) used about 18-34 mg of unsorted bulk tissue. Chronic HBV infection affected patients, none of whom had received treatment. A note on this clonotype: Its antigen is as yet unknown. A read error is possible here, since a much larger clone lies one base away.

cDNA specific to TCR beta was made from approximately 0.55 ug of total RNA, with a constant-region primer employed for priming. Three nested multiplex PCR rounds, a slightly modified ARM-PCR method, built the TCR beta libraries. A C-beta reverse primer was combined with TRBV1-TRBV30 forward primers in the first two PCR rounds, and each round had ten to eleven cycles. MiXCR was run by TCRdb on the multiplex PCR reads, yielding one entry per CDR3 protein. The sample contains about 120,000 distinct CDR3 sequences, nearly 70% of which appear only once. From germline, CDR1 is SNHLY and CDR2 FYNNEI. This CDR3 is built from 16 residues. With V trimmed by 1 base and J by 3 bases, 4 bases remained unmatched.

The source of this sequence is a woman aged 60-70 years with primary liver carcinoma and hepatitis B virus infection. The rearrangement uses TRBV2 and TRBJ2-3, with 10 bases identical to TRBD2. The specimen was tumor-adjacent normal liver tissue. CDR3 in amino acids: CASSEDVSGRTDTQYF. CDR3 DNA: TGTGCCAGCAGTGAAGATGTTAGCGGGAGGACAGATACGCAGTATTTT.